The clone carrying this T cell receptor (beta chain) has just a few counts. Sequenced material consisted of expressed TCRB transcripts (all of the isolated RNA was reverse transcribed). The read count averaged roughly 4 million across naive, central memory and regulatory T cell samples. Data came from immunoSEQ multiplex PCR; TCRdb stores just in-frame clones and leaves some out. This sample yields about 180,000 clones, of which about 13% are seen a single time; about 0.58% belongs to the top ten. Germline V CDR1 and CDR2: SGHTA, FQGNSA. The CDR3 runs 17 residues. With 4 bases clipped from V and 6 bases from J, the junction kept 10 bases outside the gene matches. This record comes from a study of beta chain features in type 1 diabetes.

The chain joins TRBV7-2 to TRBJ2-2; 11 bases map to TRBD2. The source material was central memory CD4+ T cells from blood. The receptor was isolated from a woman aged 18-35 years in good health. This CDR3 reads CASSSDGGSGRAGELFF. The CDR3 DNA sequence: TGTGCCAGCAGCTCTGATGGGGGTAGCGGGAGGGCCGGGGAGCTGTTTTTT. Based on the CDR3 plus reference TRBV7-2 and TRBJ2-2, the full variable domain is GAGVSQSPSNKVTEKGKDVELRCDPISGHTALYWYRQSLGQGLEFLIYFQGNSAPDKSGLPSDRFSAERTGGSVSTLTIQRTQQEDSAVYLCASSSDGGSGRAGELFFGEGSRLTVL.